This passage covers 9 T cell receptor beta chains from one sample sequenced in a study of T cells after yellow fever vaccination. A single record per CDR3 protein comes from TCRdb applying MiXCR to the 5' RACE reads. The sample has around 200,000 distinct CDR3 sequences, about 11% seen once. The starting material was CD8+ T cells sorted from PBMCs, obtained 15 days after the yellow fever booster vaccination. The source is a man aged 18-30 years who received the YFV17D yellow fever vaccine.

CDR3 coding DNA: TGTGCCAGCAGTTTAATGGCTGTTGGACAGCCCCAGCATTTT. It codes for CASSLMAVGQPQHF. The chain recombines TRBV27 with TRBJ1-5, with D hard to call. Germline V CDR1 and CDR2: MNHEY, SMNVEV (reference sequence). The CDR3 is made up of 14 amino acids. Trimming removed 2 bases at V and 7 bases at J, with 12 bases between.

In DNA form, the CDR3 reads TGCGCCAGCAGCCAAGCCAAGGGACAGGGGCTCTTGAACACTGAAGCTTTCTTT. Translation gives CASSQAKGQGLLNTEAFF. The V gene is TRBV4-3, the J gene TRBJ1-1; TRBD1 aligns across 10 bases. The CDR3 has 18 amino acids. Germline V gene sequence: CDR1 LGHNA, CDR2 YSLEER. J lost 0 bases, V lost 1 base, and 8 bases had no gene match.

The sample holds a few counts of this clonotype. The chain couples TRBV4-1 to TRBJ2-7; no clear D. Germline V gives CDR1 MGHRA, CDR2 YSYEKL. The ends were cut back, 4 bases at V and 5 bases at J, with 12 bases in the middle. The length of the CDR3 is 13 residues. CDR3 in amino acids: CASSLNRVDEQYF. The CDR3, as DNA: TGCGCCAGCAGCCTTAATAGGGTGGACGAGCAGTACTTC.

This clonotype was picked up a small number of times. The rearrangement links TRBV29-1 to TRBJ2-7; 8 bases are shared with TRBD2. The trim removed 4 bases at V and 4 bases at J, leaving 6 bases unmatched. This CDR3 contains 13 residues. Germline CDR1 reads SQVTM; CDR2 reads ANQGSEA. The CDR3, as DNA: TGCAGCGTTGGGGGACTAGGGGGGTACGAGCAGTACTTC. This encodes CSVGGLGGYEQYF.

The V call is TRBV10-3, the J call TRBJ1-1; the D is unclear. V dropped 5 bases and J dropped 2 bases, with 18 bases sitting between them. The CDR3 is 16 amino acids. CDR1 is ENHRY and CDR2 is SYGVKD in the germline V gene. For the CDR3, the DNA is TGTGCCATCAGTTCTCCTATCAGTGGCACCAACACTGAAGCTTTCTTT. It translates to CAISSPISGTNTEAFF.

The chain is built from TRBV7-9 and TRBJ1-2; 7 nucleotides line up with TRBD1. Germline loops: CDR1 SEHNR, CDR2 FQNEAQ (reference sequence). The CDR3 sequence is 16 residues long. After removal of 5 bases from V and 4 bases from J, the junction contained 13 bases not matched to a gene. CDR3: CASSPSRWGTVYGYTF. CDR3 nucleotide sequence: TGTGCCAGCAGCCCTAGCCGGTGGGGGACAGTCTATGGCTACACCTTC.

This clonotype appeared many times. This chain uses TRBV6-6 with TRBJ2-3; 10 positions agree with TRBD2. The CDR3 has 17 residues. The ends lost 2 bases at V and 1 base at J; junction bases unmatched: 6. In germline, CDR1 is MNHNY, CDR2 SVGAGI (reference sequence). Here the CDR3 reads CASSYVLAGARTDTQYF. The CDR3 DNA reads TGTGCCAGCAGTTACGTTCTAGCGGGGGCCCGCACAGATACGCAGTATTTT.

This clonotype was seen ten or more times. The chain joins TRBV4-1 to TRBJ2-1; D remains ambiguous. V lost 1 base, J lost 9 bases, and 4 bases lay in between. The CDR3 consists of 11 residues. CDR1 is MGHRA and CDR2 is YSYEKL in the germline V gene. The DNA for the CDR3 is TGCGCCAGCAGCCAAGGGGCTGAGCAGTTCTTC. Protein sequence: CASSQGAEQFF.

A few counts support this clonotype. V is TRBV9 and J is TRBJ2-1; 8 bases align to TRBD2. In germline, CDR1 is SGDLS, CDR2 YYNGEE. Trimming took 1 base from V and 8 from J; bases not matched to a gene: 8. This CDR3 has 15 residues. The CDR3 bases are TGTGCCAGCAGCGTAAGGGACCTAGCGGGCCATGAGCAGTTCTTC. It specifies CASSVRDLAGHEQFF.